The 9 T cell receptor beta chains below were found in one sample sequenced in a study of blood T cell repertoires in COVID-19. The table came from immunoSEQ multiplex PCR; TCRdb's copy has only in-frame clones and leaves some out. The sample carries 330,000 or so clones, roughly 87% recorded once. Sequences were obtained from peripheral blood. The receptors shown here come from a man aged 25 to 45 with COVID-19, enrolled during active disease.

J is TRBJ1-3 and V is TRBV18, with TRBD1 identical over 7 bases. Germline CDR1 KGHSH, CDR2 LQKENI. This CDR3 comprises 15 residues. Germline trimming cut 1 base from V and 4 bases from J; bases unmatched to any gene: 4. This CDR3 is CASSPQGASGNTIYF. CDR3 DNA sequence: TGTGCCAGCTCACCACAGGGGGCTTCGGGAAACACCATATATTTT.

The genes are TRBV28 and TRBJ1-2; D remains unclear. The germline V and J ends were trimmed by 4 bases and 8 bases, with 11 bases remaining between them. The CDR3 contains 12 residues. The germline V gene has CDR1 MDHEN and CDR2 SYDVKM. CDR3 DNA sequence: TGTGCCAGCAGTTCCCTGATGAGGGGCTACACCTTC. Protein: CASSSLMRGYTF.

The V and J genes are TRBV19 and TRBJ1-5; the D is unclear. Between the trimmed V and J ends, which lost 6 bases and 0 bases, there was a span of 15 bases. This CDR3 has 16 amino acids. Germline V CDR1 and CDR2: LNHDA, SQIVND (reference sequence). CDR3 sequence: CASRAPRHLSNQPQHF. The CDR3 DNA sequence: TGTGCCAGTAGGGCCCCCAGACACCTTAGCAATCAGCCCCAGCATTTT.

The V and J genes are TRBV9 and TRBJ2-1; possibly TRBD1 for D (6 bases). The germline CDR1 and CDR2 sequences are SGDLS and YYNGEE. Trimming shortened V by 3 bases and J by 6 bases, and 13 bases separated the two germline ends. The CDR3 contains 14 residues. The CDR3 loop is CASSAGVLVNEQFF. CDR3 DNA sequence: TGTGCCAGCAGCGCAGGGGTACTAGTCAATGAGCAGTTCTTC.

The rearrangement uses TRBV14 and TRBJ2-7; D might be TRBD2 (6 bases). Germline V gene sequence: CDR1 SGHDN, CDR2 FVKESK. The V end lost 1 base, the J end lost 8 bases, and 15 bases lay between the germline ends. The CDR3 runs 14 residues. CDR3: CASSQGLLARKQYF. As DNA, the CDR3 is TGTGCCAGCAGCCAAGGATTGCTAGCGAGAAAGCAGTACTTC.

The chain joins TRBV10-3 to TRBJ2-2, with 7 bases aligning to TRBD1. There are 14 residues in the CDR3. V was pared by 10 bases and J by 0 bases, with 5 bases of the junction left unmatched. The germline CDR1 and CDR2 sequences are ENHRY and SYGVKD. The DNA for the CDR3 is TGTGCCACCCGGGACAGCTCGAACACCGGGGAGCTGTTTTTT. It specifies CATRDSSNTGELFF.

V gene TRBV2 combines with J gene TRBJ1-2; D is unclear. V gave up 3 bases and J gave up 5 bases, with 7 bases separating them. The CDR3 is 12 residues long. CDR1 is SNHLY, CDR2 FYNNEI, per germline. CDR3 residues: CASSEVGYGYTF. The DNA for the CDR3 is TGTGCCAGCAGTGAGGTCGGGTATGGCTACACCTTC.

V is TRBV5-6 and J is TRBJ2-5, with a weak D call TRBD1 (7 bases). The CDR3 totals 15 residues. CDR1 is SGHDT, CDR2 YYEEEE, per germline. V dropped 6 bases and J dropped 7 bases, with 22 bases sitting between them. The DNA of the CDR3 is TGTGCCAGCACCCCCTTCAGGGGGGCGGAAGGGACCCAGTACTTC. This translates into CASTPFRGAEGTQYF. Combining the CDR3 with reference TRBV5-6 and TRBJ2-5 gives the whole variable domain DAGVTQSPTHLIKTRGQQVTLRCSPKSGHDTVSWYQQALGQGPQFIFQYYEEEERQRGNFPDRFSGHQFPNYSSELNVNALLLGDSALYLCASTPFRGAEGTQYFGPGTRLLVL.

This clone was recorded once. The gene calls are TRBV7-9 and TRBJ1-1, with TRBD1 matching 8 bases. CDR1 is SEHNR and CDR2 is FQNEAQ in the germline V gene (reference sequence). With 0 bases clipped from V and 1 base from J, the junction kept 7 bases outside the gene matches. The CDR3 extends over 17 amino acids. CDR3 protein: CASSLAFQGATNTEAFF. The CDR3 DNA reads as TGTGCCAGCAGCTTAGCGTTTCAGGGGGCGACGAACACTGAAGCTTTCTTT.